The 13 T cell receptor beta chains reported below all come from one sample, sequenced in a study of regulatory T cells in long-lasting Graves disease. This sample's time point: newly diagnosed GD, antithyroid drugs for less than 3 months. PBMCs provided the RNA from which the TCR library was made. Both iRepertoire HTBI primers and Arm-PCR of CDR3 regions were used to build the TCR beta libraries. In TCRdb, the multiplex PCR reads were re-called with MiXCR into one record per CDR3 protein. The sample lists some 560,000 distinct CDR3 sequences, around 16% occurring once. These data are also associated with another study on T cells in Graves' hyperthyroidism and ophthalmopathy.

The sample consisted of peripheral blood mononuclear cells (PBMCs), taken at new diagnosis, from a patient treated with antithyroid drugs. These receptors came from a woman aged 35-60 years with Graves disease.

At least ten counts were recorded for this clonotype. The J gene is TRBJ1-2, the V gene TRBV15, with D uncertain. Per germline, CDR1 LNHNV and CDR2 YYDKDF (reference sequence). The germline V and J ends were trimmed by 0 bases and 4 bases, with 9 bases remaining between them. The CDR3 has 14 residues. The CDR3 loop is CATSRDYGSYGYTF. Here the CDR3 DNA reads TGTGCCACCAGCAGAGATTACGGCAGCTATGGCTACACCTTC.

This clonotype turned up a few times. The chain joins TRBV6-4 to TRBJ1-1, with D uncertain. The V end was cut by 6 bases, the J end by 0 bases, with 23 bases between. Germline CDR1 reads MRHNA; CDR2 reads SNTAGT. CDR3 size: 18 residues. The CDR3 loop reads CASSLLVGTDLLNTEAFF. CDR3 in DNA: TGTGCCAGCAGCTTACTAGTAGGTACAGACTTATTGAACACTGAAGCTTTCTTT.

This clonotype has just a few counts. The chain couples TRBV7-2 to TRBJ1-2; D possibly corresponds to TRBD1 (6 bases). The CDR3 is 15 residues long. Germline V gene lookup returns CDR1 SGHTA and CDR2 FQGNSA. V shed 4 bases and J shed 5 bases, with 17 bases lying between them. CDR3 region: CASSSFLGTQYGYTF. DNA of the CDR3: TGTGCCAGCAGCTCTTTTCTCGGGACACAATATGGCTACACCTTC.

This clonotype was seen ten or more times. The CDR3: CASSLGFRGIGTDTQYF. CDR3 nucleotides: TGCGCCAGCAGCTTGGGTTTTCGGGGGATTGGCACAGATACGCAGTATTTT. This chain connects TRBV5-1 to TRBJ2-3; tentatively, D is TRBD2 (6 bases). Germline V lookup: CDR1 SGHRS, CDR2 YFSETQ. The CDR3 sequence is 17 residues long. Trimming removed 0 bases from V and 1 base from J, with 15 bases in between.

This clonotype came up many times. This chain links TRBV19 with TRBJ2-3, with 8 bases identical to TRBD2. The J segment lost 2 bases and the V segment lost 9 bases, leaving 10 bases of the junction unmatched. Germline-derived CDR1 and CDR2 are LNHDA and SQIVND (reference sequence). The CDR3 has 15 residues. CDR3 nucleotide sequence: TGTGCCAGCACCTCTTCGGGGGGGGACACAGATACGCAGTATTTT. It translates to CASTSSGGDTDTQYF. Drawing the rest from reference TRBV19 and TRBJ2-3, the complete variable domain is DGGITQSPKYLFRKEGQNVTLSCEQNLNHDAMYWYRQDPGQGLRLIYYSQIVNDFQKGDIAEGYSVSREKKESFPLTVTSAQKNPTAFYLCASTSSGGDTDTQYFGPGTRLTVL.

This clonotype was found many times. The genes are TRBV6-1 and TRBJ1-1; 8 bases are a match to TRBD1. The CDR3 runs to 16 residues. V was clipped by 0 bases and J by 3 bases; unmatched bases: 6. Germline CDR1 and CDR2: MNHNS and SASEGT. The CDR3 spells CASSEANRGGYTEAFF. The CDR3 DNA sequence: TGTGCCAGCAGTGAAGCGAACAGGGGGGGGTACACTGAAGCTTTCTTT.

This chain joins TRBV6-1 and TRBJ1-5, with D maybe TRBD1 (5 bases). This CDR3 has 15 residues. From germline, CDR1 is MNHNS and CDR2 SASEGT. V lost 6 bases, J lost 7 bases, and 19 bases lay in between. The CDR3 region is CASRAGTANQQPQHF. CDR3 nucleotides: TGTGCCAGCAGGGCTGGGACCGCGAATCAGCAGCCCCAGCATTTT.

This clonotype was seen ten or more times. The chain combines TRBV9 with TRBJ1-4; D ambiguous. Per the germline V gene, CDR1 is SGDLS and CDR2 is YYNGEE. This CDR3 spans 15 amino acids. The V end lost 4 bases, the J end lost 0 bases, and 10 bases lay between the germline ends. The chain's CDR3 is CASSLNTATNEKLFF. In DNA form, the CDR3 reads TGTGCCAGCAGCTTAAACACAGCAACTAATGAAAAACTGTTTTTT.

This clonotype was recorded many times. The chain couples TRBV6-1 to TRBJ1-1; possibly TRBD1 for D (5 bases). Germline V lookup: CDR1 MNHNS, CDR2 SASEGT. Deletions cut 4 bases from V and 2 bases from J, with 8 bases between. This CDR3 contains 13 residues. For the CDR3, the DNA is TGTGCCAGCAGTGGACAGAGTAACACTGAAGCTTTCTTT. It translates to CASSGQSNTEAFF.

This chain uses TRBV4-2 with TRBJ1-5; TRBD1 matches at 10 bases. Germline CDR1 is LGHNA and CDR2 is YNFKEQ. The junction had 10 bases not matched to a gene; V was cut back by 2 bases and J by 9 bases. The CDR3 runs 16 residues. Here the CDR3 reads CASSQPRDRGTRPQHF. In nucleotides, the CDR3 is TGTGCCAGCAGCCAACCTCGGGACAGGGGAACACGGCCCCAGCATTTT.

This clonotype was observed many times. V usage is TRBV20-1 and J usage is TRBJ1-1; TRBD1 might be the D (5 bases). The V gene's germline CDR1 is DFQATT and CDR2 SNEGSKA (reference sequence). The CDR3 length is 12 residues. Deletions cut 4 bases from V and 1 base from J, with 7 bases between. CDR3 sequence: CSAKQANTEAFF. CDR3 sequence (DNA): TGCAGTGCTAAACAGGCGAACACTGAAGCTTTCTTT.

CDR3 in DNA: TGCGCCAGCAGCCAAGATATCTCAGGGGGCGCGTTAAAACTGTTTTTT. Translated, it gives CASSQDISGGALKLFF. The chain is built from TRBV4-1 and TRBJ1-4, with 8 bases lining up with TRBD1. The trim removed 0 bases at V and 10 bases at J, leaving 10 bases unmatched. Germline CDR1 MGHRA, CDR2 YSYEKL. The CDR3 runs 16 residues.

For this clonotype: One end of the junction does not line up with germline, which may come from a read error. J is TRBJ1-2 and V is TRBV3-1; D might be TRBD1 (6 bases). In germline, CDR1 is LGHDT, CDR2 YNNKEL (reference sequence). The CDR3 totals 16 residues. CDR3 sequence (DNA): TGTGCCGGCAGCCAAGAGGTTCTTTGGGGGCCGGGTGGCTACACCTTC. This sequence encodes CAGSQEVLWGPGGYTF.